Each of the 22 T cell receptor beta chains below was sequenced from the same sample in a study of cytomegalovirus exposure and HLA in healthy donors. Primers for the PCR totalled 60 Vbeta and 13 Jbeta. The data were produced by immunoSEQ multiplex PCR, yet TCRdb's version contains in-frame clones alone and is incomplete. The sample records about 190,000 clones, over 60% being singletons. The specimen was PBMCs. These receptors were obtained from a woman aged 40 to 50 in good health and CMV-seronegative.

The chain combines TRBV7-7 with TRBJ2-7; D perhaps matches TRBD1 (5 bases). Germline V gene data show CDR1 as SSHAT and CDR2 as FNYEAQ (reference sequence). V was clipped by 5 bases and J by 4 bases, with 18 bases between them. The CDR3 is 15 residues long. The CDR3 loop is CASSPSLGPTYEQYF. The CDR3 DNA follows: TGTGCCAGCAGCCCATCCTTGGGGCCTACGTACGAGCAGTACTTC.

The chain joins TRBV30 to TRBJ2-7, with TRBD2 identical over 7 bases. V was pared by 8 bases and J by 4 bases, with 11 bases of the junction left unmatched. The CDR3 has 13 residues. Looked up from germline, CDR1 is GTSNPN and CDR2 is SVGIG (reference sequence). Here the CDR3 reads CALEGRDLYEQYF. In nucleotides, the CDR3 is TGTGCCCTGGAAGGGAGGGATTTGTACGAGCAGTACTTC.

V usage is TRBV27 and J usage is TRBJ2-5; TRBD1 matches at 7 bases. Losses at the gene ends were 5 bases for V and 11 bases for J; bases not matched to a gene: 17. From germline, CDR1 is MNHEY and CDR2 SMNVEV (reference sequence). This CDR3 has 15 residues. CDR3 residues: CASSPRQGTGPEQYF. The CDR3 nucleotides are TGTGCCAGCAGTCCCCGACAGGGTACGGGCCCAGAGCAGTACTTC.

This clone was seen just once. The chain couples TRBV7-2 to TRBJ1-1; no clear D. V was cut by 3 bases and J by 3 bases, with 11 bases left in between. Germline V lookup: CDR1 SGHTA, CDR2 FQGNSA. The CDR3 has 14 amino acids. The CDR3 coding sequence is TGTGCCAGCAGCTTTTCGTTCACGGACACTGAAGCTTTCTTT. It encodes CASSFSFTDTEAFF. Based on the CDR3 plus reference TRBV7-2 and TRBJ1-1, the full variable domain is GAGVSQSPSNKVTEKGKDVELRCDPISGHTALYWYRQSLGQGLEFLIYFQGNSAPDKSGLPSDRFSAERTGGSVSTLTIQRTQQEDSAVYLCASSFSFTDTEAFFGQGTRLTVV.

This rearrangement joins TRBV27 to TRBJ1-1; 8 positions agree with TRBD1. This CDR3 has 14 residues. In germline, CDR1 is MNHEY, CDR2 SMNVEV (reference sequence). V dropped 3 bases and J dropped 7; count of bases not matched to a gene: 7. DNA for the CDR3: TGTGCCAGCAGTTTTGACAGGGGTGGGGGTGAAGCTTTCTTT. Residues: CASSFDRGGGEAFF.

CDR3: CAISVDRGVETQYF. CDR3 bases: TGTGCCATCAGTGTAGACAGGGGAGTGGAGACCCAGTACTTC. V is TRBV10-3 and J is TRBJ2-5; the match to TRBD1 covers 8 bases. From germline, CDR1 is ENHRY and CDR2 SYGVKD. Trimming took 4 bases from V and 5 from J; bases not matched to a gene: 6. This CDR3 has 14 amino acids.

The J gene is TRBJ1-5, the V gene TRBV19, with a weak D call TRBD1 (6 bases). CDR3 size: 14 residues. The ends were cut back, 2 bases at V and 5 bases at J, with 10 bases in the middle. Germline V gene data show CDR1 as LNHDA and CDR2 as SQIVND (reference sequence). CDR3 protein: CASSIRDTHQPQHF. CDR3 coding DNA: TGTGCCAGTAGTATACGGGACACTCATCAGCCCCAGCATTTT. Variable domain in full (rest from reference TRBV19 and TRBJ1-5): DGGITQSPKYLFRKEGQNVTLSCEQNLNHDAMYWYRQDPGQGLRLIYYSQIVNDFQKGDIAEGYSVSREKKESFPLTVTSAQKNPTAFYLCASSIRDTHQPQHFGDGTRLSIL.

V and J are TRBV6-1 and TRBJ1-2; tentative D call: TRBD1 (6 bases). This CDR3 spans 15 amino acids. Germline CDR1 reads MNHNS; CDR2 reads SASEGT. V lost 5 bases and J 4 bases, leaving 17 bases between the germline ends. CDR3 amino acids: CASSFSNREGYGYTF. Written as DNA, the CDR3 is TGTGCCAGCAGTTTTTCGAACAGGGAAGGCTATGGCTACACCTTC.

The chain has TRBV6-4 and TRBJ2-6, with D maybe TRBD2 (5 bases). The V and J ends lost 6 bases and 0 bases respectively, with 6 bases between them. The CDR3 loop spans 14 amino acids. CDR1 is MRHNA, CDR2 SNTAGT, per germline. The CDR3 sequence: CASSEGSGANVLTF. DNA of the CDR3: TGTGCCAGCAGCGAGGGCTCTGGGGCCAACGTCCTGACTTTC.

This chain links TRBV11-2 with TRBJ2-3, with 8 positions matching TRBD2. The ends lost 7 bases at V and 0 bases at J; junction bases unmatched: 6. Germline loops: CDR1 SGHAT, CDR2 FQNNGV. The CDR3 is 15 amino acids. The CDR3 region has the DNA TGTGCCAGCACCGTCGGGAGGGCGAGCACAGATACGCAGTATTTT. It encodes CASTVGRASTDTQYF.

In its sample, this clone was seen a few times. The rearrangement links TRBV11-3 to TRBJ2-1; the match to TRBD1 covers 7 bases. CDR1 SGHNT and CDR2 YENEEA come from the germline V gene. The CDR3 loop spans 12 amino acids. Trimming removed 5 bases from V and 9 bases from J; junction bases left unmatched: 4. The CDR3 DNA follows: TGTGCCAGCAGCCCACAGGGGTCTGAGCAGTTCTTC. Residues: CASSPQGSEQFF.

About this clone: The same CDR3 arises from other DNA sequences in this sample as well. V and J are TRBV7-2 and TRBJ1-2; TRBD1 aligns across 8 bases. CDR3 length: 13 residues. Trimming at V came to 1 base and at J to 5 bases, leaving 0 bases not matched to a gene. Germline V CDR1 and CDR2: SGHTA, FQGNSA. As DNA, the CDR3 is TGTGCCAGCAGCTTAGGGACAGGGTATGGCTACACCTTC. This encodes CASSLGTGYGYTF. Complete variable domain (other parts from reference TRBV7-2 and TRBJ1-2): GAGVSQSPSNKVTEKGKDVELRCDPISGHTALYWYRQSLGQGLEFLIYFQGNSAPDKSGLPSDRFSAERTGGSVSTLTIQRTQQEDSAVYLCASSLGTGYGYTFGSGTRLTVV.

The CDR3 spells CATGQNTEAFF. The DNA for the CDR3 is TGTGCCACCGGACAGAACACTGAAGCTTTCTTT. The chain joins TRBV5-8 to TRBJ1-1; perhaps TRBD1 as D (5 bases). Germline CDR1 is SGHTS and CDR2 is YDEGEE. The CDR3 is made up of 11 amino acids. V lost 9 bases and J lost 1, with 7 bases in between. Full variable domain (outside the CDR3, taken from reference TRBV5-8 and TRBJ1-1): EAGVTQSPTHLIKTRGQQATLRCSPISGHTSVYWYQQALGLGLQFLLWYDEGEERNRGNFPPRFSGRQFPNYSSELNVNALELEDSALYLCATGQNTEAFFGQGTRLTVV.

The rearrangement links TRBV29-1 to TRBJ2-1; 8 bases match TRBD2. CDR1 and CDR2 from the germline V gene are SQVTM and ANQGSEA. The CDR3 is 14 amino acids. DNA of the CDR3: TGCAGTGGGGGCTCAGCGGGAGCCTACAATGAGCAGTTCTTC. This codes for CSGGSAGAYNEQFF.

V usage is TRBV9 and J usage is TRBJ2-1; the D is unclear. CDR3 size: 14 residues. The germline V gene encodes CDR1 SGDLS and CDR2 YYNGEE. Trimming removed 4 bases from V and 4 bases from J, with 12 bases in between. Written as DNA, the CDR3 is TGTGCCAGCAGCCCGACACATTCTTACAATGAGCAGTTCTTC. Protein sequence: CASSPTHSYNEQFF.

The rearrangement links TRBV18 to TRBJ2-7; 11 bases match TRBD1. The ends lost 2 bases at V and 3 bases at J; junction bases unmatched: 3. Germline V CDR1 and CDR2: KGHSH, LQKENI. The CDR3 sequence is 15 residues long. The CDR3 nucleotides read TGTGCCAGCTCACCAGGACAGGGGGCAATCTACGAGCAGTACTTC. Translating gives CASSPGQGAIYEQYF.

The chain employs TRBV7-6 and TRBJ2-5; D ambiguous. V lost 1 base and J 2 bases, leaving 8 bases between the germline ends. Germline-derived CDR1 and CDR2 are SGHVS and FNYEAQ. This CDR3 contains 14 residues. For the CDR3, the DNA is TGTGCCAGCAGCTTAGGTGTACAGCAAGAGACCCAGTACTTC. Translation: CASSLGVQQETQYF. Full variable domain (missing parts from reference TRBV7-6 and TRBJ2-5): GAGVSQSPRYKVTKRGQDVALRCDPISGHVSLYWYRQALGQGPEFLTYFNYEAQQDKSGLPNDRFSAERPEGSISTLTIQRTEQRDSAMYRCASSLGVQQETQYFGPGTRLLVL.

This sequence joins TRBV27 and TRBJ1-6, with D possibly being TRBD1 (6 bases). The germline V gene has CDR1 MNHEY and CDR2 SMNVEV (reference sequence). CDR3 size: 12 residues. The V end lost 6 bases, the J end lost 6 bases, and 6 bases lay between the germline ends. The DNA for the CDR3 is TGTGCCAGCAGACAGGGTAATTCACCCCTCCACTTT. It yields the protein CASRQGNSPLHF.

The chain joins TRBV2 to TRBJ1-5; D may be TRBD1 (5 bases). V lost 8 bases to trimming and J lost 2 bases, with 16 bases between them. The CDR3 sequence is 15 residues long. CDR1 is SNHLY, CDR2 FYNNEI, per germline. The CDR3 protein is CASPPGGVGNQPQHF. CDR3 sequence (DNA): TGTGCCAGCCCCCCGGGGGGGGTGGGCAATCAGCCCCAGCATTTT.

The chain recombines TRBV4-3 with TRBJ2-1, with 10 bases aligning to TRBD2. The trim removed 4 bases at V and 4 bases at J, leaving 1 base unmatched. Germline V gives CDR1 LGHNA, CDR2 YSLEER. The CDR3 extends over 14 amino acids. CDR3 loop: CASSRSGGYNEQFF. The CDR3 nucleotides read TGCGCCAGCAGCCGTAGCGGGGGGTACAATGAGCAGTTCTTC.

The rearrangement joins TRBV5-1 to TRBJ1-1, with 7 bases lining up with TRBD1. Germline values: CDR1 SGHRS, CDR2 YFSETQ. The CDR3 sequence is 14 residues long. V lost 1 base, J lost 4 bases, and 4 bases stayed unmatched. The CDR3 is CASSLRSGGTEAFF. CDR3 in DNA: TGCGCCAGCAGCTTGAGGTCAGGGGGCACTGAAGCTTTCTTT.

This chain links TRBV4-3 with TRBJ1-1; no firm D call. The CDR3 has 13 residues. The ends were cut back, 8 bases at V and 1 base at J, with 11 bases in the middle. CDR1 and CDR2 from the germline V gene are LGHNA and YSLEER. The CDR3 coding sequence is TGCGCCAGCGAAAAAGAGAGGAACACTGAAGCTTTCTTT. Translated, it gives CASEKERNTEAFF.